This entry concerns a single T cell receptor beta chain. Per germline, CDR1 SQVTM and CDR2 ANQGSEA. The CDR3 has 14 amino acids. This sample was included in a study of blood T cell repertoires in COVID-19. Study-level information: COVID-19 samples from acute and convalescent phases originated in the United States, Italy and Spain. T cells, B-cell-depleted T cells, or PBMCs provided the cDNA or gDNA that served as material.

Seattle patients were enrolled during active infection and followed longitudinally. The authors' processing: Scientists estimated how many nucleated cells there were by amplifying reference gene primers. The table came from immunoSEQ multiplex PCR; TCRdb's copy has only in-frame clones and leaves some out. V and J calls and clone size are those listed in that table; D and trimming were worked out from the DNA. Among 130,000 or so clones listed, 79% were seen once. V usage is TRBV29-1 and J usage is TRBJ2-2; weak D call: TRBD1 (5 bases). The sample comprised peripheral blood. The TCR originated in a woman in her seventies with COVID-19, enrolled during active disease. The CDR3 spells CAIDRNANTGELFF. CDR3 in DNA: TGCGCCATCGACAGAAACGCGAACACCGGGGAGCTGTTTTTT.